The TCR beta chain described here comes from a study of T cell clonality in common variable immunodeficiency. Overall study findings and caveats: Shared TCRbeta clones were fewer between CVID subjects than controls. TCRbeta clonality was increased in CVID versus healthy controls. Reportedly, TCR beta sequences from common variable immunodeficiency showed fewer deletions and N-nucleotide insertions. The cause of increased CVID clonality remains unclear without subpopulation sequencing.

Blood samples were heparinized, about 5 to 9 ml per donor. The V gene's germline CDR1 is LNHDA and CDR2 SQIVND (reference sequence). This CDR3 comprises 13 residues. The V end was cut by 3 bases, the J end by 5 bases, with 8 bases between. This clone was counted ten times or more. The antigen is not known. The CDR3 goes on 3 residues after the read ends, and that part is filled in from the germline J gene. This table comes from immunoSEQ multiplex PCR, and its TCRdb copy is limited to in-frame clones, with some not included. The record shows about 25,000 clones for this sample, with no singletons present.

This sequence was found in a human donor with common variable immunodeficiency. This rearrangement joins TRBV19 to TRBJ1-5; TRBD1 is a possible D gene (6 bases). Sequencing was done on a sample of peripheral blood mononuclear cells. The sequenced CDR3 bases are TGTGCCAGTAGTATGAACAGGGATCAGCCC. It codes for CASSMNRDQP. The CDR3 in full is CASSMNRDQPQHF.